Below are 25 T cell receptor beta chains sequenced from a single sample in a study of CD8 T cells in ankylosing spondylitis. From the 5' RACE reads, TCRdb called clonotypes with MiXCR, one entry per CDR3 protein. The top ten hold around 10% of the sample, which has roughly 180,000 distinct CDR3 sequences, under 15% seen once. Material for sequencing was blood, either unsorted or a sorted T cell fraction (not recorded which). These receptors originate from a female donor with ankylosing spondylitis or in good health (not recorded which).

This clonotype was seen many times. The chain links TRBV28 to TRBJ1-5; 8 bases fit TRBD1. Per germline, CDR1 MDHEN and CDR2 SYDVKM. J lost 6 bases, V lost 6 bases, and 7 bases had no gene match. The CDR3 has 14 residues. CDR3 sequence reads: CASRNGQGRQPQHF. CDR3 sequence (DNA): TGTGCCAGCAGGAATGGACAGGGTCGTCAGCCCCAGCATTTT.

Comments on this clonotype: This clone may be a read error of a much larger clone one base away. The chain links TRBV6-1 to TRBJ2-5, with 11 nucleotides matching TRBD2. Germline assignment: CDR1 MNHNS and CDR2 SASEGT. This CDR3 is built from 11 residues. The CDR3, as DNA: TGTGCCGGCAGGGAACTAGCGGGGGCAATCTTC. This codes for CAGRELAGAIF.

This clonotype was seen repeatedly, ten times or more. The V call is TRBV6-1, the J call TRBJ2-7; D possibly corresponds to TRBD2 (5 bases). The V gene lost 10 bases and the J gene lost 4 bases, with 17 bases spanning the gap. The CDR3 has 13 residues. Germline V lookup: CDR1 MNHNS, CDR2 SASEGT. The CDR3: CATISPGVYEQYF. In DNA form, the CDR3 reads TGTGCCACCATATCCCCCGGGGTTTACGAGCAGTACTTC.

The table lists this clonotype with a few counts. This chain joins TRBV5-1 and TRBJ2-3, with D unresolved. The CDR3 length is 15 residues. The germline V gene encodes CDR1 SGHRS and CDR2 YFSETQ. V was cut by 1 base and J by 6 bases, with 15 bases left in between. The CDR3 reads CASSLSTGLGDTQYF. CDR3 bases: TGCGCCAGCAGCTTGTCTACGGGCCTCGGGGATACGCAGTATTTT.

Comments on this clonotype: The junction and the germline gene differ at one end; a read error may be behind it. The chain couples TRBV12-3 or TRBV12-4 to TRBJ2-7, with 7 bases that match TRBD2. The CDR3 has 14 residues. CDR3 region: CTSSTGRPNSEQYF. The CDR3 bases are TGTACCAGCAGTACCGGGAGGCCGAACTCCGAGCAGTACTTC.

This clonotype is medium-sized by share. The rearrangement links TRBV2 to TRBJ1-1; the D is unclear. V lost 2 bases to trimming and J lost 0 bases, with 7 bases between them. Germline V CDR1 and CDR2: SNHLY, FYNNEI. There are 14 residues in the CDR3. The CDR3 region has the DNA TGTGCCAGCAGTGAACCCAAAATGAACACTGAAGCTTTCTTT. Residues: CASSEPKMNTEAFF.

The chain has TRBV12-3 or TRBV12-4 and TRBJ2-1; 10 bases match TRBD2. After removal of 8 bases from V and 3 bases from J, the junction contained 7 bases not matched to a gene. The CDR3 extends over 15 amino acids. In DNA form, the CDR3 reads TGTGCCAGCGGGCAGCGGGAGGGTGTCTACAATGAGCAGTTCTTC. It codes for CASGQREGVYNEQFF.

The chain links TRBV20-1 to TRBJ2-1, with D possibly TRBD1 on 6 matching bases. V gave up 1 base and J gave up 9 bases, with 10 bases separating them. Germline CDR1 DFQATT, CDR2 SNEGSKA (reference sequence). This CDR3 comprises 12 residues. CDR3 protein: CSARVRGGEQFF. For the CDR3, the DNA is TGCAGTGCTAGAGTACGAGGGGGTGAGCAGTTCTTC.

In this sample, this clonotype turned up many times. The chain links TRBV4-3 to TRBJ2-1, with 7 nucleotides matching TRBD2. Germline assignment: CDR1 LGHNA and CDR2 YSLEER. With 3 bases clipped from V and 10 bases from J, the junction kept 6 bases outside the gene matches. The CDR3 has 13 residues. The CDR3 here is CASSQITGGEQFF. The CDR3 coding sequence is TGCGCCAGCAGCCAGATAACGGGAGGAGAGCAGTTCTTC.

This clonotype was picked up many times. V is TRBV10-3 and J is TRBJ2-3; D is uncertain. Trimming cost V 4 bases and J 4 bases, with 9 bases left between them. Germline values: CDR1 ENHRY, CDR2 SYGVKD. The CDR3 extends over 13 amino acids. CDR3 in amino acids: CAISGFVADTQYF. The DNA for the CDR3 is TGTGCCATCAGTGGCTTTGTGGCAGATACGCAGTATTTT.

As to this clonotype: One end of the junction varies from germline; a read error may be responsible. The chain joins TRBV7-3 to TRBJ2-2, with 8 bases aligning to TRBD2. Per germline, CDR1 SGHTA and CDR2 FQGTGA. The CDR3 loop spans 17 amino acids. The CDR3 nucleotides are TGTGCCAGCAGCCCCTTACTAGCGGAGCTGAACCCCGGGGAGCTGTTTTTT. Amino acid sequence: CASSPLLAELNPGELFF.

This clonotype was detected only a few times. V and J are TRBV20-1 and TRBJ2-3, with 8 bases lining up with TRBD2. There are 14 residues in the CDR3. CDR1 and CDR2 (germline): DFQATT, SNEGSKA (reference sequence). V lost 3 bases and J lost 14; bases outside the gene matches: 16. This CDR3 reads CSARPPAGSGARYF. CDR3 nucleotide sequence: TGCAGTGCTAGGCCCCCAGCTGGTAGCGGGGCCAGGTATTTT.

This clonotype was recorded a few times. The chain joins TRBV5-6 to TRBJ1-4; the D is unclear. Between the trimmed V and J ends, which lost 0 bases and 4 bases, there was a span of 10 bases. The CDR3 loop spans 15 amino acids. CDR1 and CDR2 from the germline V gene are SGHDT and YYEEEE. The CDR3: CASSLARDYNEKLFF. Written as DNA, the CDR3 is TGTGCCAGCAGCTTGGCCCGGGATTATAATGAAAAACTGTTTTTT.

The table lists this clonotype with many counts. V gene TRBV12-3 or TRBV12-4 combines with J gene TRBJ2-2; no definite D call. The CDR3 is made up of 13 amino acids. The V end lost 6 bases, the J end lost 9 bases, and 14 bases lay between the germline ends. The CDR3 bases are TGTGCCAGCAGCCTTGGGCCCCGGCGGGAGCTGTTTTTT. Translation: CASSLGPRRELFF.

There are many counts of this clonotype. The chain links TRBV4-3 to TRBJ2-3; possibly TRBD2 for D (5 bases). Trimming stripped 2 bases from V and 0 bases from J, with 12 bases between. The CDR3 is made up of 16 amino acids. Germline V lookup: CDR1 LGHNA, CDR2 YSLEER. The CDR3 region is CASSQIGGHSTDTQYF. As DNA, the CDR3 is TGCGCCAGCAGCCAAATTGGCGGGCATAGCACAGATACGCAGTATTTT.

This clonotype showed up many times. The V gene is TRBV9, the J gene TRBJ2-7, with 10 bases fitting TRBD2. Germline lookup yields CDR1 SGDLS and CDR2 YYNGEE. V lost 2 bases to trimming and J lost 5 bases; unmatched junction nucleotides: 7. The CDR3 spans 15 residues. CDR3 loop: CASSVASGSNHEQYF. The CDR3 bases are TGTGCCAGCAGCGTTGCTAGCGGGAGTAACCACGAGCAGTACTTC.

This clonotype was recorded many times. Here the CDR3 DNA reads TGTGCCAGCAGTTCTGAAGCCCAAGAGACCCAGTACTTC. Translated, it gives CASSSEAQETQYF. The V call is TRBV6-2 or TRBV6-3, the J call TRBJ2-5; D unclear. V lost 4 bases and J lost 1, with 7 bases in between. Germline CDR1 and CDR2: MNHEY and SVGEGT. This CDR3 contains 13 residues.

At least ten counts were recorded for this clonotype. DNA for the CDR3: TGTGCCAGCAGTCCTGTGGGGGGAGGCAATCAGCCCCAGCATTTT. Its protein is CASSPVGGGNQPQHF. The chain couples TRBV7-2 to TRBJ1-5, with a tentative D call TRBD1 (5 bases). This CDR3 spans 15 amino acids. Germline CDR1 SGHTA, CDR2 FQGNSA. Between the trimmed V and J ends, which lost 6 bases and 2 bases, there was a span of 14 bases.

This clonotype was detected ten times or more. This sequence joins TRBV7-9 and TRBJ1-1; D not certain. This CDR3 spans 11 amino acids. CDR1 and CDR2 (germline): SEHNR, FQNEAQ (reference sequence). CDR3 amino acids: CATTNGPEAFF. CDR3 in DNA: TGTGCGACTACCAACGGCCCTGAAGCTTTCTTT.

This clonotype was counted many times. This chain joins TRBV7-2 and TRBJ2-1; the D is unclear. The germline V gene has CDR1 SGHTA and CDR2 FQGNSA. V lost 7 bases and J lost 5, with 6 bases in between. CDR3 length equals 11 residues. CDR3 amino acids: CASTLNNEQFF. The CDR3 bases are TGTGCCAGCACCCTTAACAATGAGCAGTTCTTC.

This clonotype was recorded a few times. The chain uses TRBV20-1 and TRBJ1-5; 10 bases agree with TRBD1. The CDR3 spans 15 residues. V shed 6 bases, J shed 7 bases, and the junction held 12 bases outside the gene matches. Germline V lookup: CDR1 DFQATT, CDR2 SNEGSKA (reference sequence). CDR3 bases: TGCAGTGCCACAGTAGGGCGGGACAGGGGACAGCCCCAGCATTTT. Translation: CSATVGRDRGQPQHF.

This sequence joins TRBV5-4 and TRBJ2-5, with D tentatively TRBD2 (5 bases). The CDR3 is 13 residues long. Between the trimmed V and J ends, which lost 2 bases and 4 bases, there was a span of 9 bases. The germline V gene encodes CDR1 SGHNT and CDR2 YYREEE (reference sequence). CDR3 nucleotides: TGTGCCAGCAGCTTCGTACGGGGAGAGACCCAGTACTTC. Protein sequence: CASSFVRGETQYF.

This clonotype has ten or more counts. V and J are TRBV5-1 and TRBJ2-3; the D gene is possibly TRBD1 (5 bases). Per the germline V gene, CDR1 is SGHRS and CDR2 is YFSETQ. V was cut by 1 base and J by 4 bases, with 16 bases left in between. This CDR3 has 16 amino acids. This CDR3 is CASSLQGRAISDTQYF. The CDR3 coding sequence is TGCGCCAGCAGCTTGCAAGGCAGGGCAATTTCAGATACGCAGTATTTT. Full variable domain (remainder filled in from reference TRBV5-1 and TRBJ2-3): KAGVTQTPRYLIKTRGQQVTLSCSPISGHRSVSWYQQTPGQGLQFLFEYFSETQRNKGNFPGRFSGRQFSNSRSEMNVSTLELGDSALYLCASSLQGRAISDTQYFGPGTRLTVL.

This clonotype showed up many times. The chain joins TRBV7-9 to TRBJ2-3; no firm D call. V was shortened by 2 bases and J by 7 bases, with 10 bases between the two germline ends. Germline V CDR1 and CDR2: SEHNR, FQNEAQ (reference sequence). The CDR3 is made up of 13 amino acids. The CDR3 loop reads CASSLTPFNTQYF. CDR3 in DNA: TGTGCCAGCAGCTTAACACCGTTTAATACGCAGTATTTT.

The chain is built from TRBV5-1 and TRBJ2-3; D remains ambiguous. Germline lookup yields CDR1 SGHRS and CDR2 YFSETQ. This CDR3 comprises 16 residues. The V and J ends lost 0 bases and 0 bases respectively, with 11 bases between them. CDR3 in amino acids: CASSLGSASSTDTQYF. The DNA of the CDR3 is TGCGCCAGCAGCTTGGGGTCGGCCTCTAGCACAGATACGCAGTATTTT.